A selection of T cell receptor beta chains follows, all from one sample in a study of blood T cells in healthy people across ages. TCRdb re-derived calls from the 5' RACE reads in MiXCR, one entry per CDR3 protein. This repertoire shows a few hundred thousand distinct CDR3 sequences, 25% to 30% found once; its top ten account for 29%. The specimen was blood. The source is a woman in her 70s in good health. Both conserved end residues are part of each CDR3. Each record gives: clone size, D gene, J gene, V gene, CDR3 protein, CDR3 DNA. A D gene is named only where the DNA matches it firmly. Clone sizes are given selectively: once, few, many, or a class where the clone is expanded.

NA | NA | TRBJ1-5 | TRBV20-1 | CSARTVNQPQHF | TGCAGTGCTAGGACGGTCAATCAGCCCCAGCATTTT
NA | TRBD2 | TRBJ2-5 | TRBV15 | CATNAGEEETQYF | TGTGCCACGAATGCGGGAGAGGAAGAGACCCAGTACTTC
NA | NA | TRBJ2-1 | TRBV11-2 | CASSFTGDSSYNEQFF | TGTGCCAGCAGCTTTACAGGGGACTCATCCTACAATGAGCAGTTCTTC
few | NA | TRBJ1-3 | TRBV5-1 | CASSDRVGPGNTIYF | TGCGCCAGCAGCGATCGGGTGGGTCCTGGAAACACCATATATTTT
NA | TRBD1 | TRBJ1-4 | TRBV5-1 | CASSRYEQGGGEELFF | TGCGCCAGCAGCCGATATGAACAGGGAGGGGGCGAAGAACTGTTTTTT
NA | NA | TRBJ1-2 | TRBV2 | CASEFESRGIYGYTF | TGTGCCAGCGAGTTTGAGTCCAGGGGAATCTATGGCTACACCTTC
NA | NA | TRBJ2-7 | TRBV29-1 | CSAPGTLAYEQYF | TGCAGCGCACCCGGGACGCTAGCCTACGAGCAGTACTTC
NA | TRBD1 | TRBJ1-6 | TRBV14 | CASSQRTGNNSPLHF | TGTGCCAGCAGCCAAAGGACAGGGAATAATTCACCCCTCCACTTT
few | TRBD1 | TRBJ2-1 | TRBV4-1 | CASRRGQGTYNEQFF | TGCGCCAGCAGGCGAGGACAGGGGACTTACAATGAGCAGTTCTTC
once | TRBD1 | TRBJ2-5 | TRBV5-1 | CASRRVGQQETQYF | TGCGCCAGCAGGAGAGTGGGACAGCAAGAGACCCAGTACTTC
NA | TRBD1 | TRBJ1-1 | TRBV15 | CATNTGGTSTEAFF | TGTGCCACCAATACAGGGGGAACATCCACTGAAGCTTTCTTT
few | NA | TRBJ2-7 | TRBV6-6 | CASSPDSLSYEQYF | TGTGCCAGCAGTCCTGACAGCCTAAGCTACGAGCAGTACTTC
NA | NA | TRBJ2-5 | TRBV9 | CASSVYGWETQYF | TGTGCCAGCAGCGTATACGGCTGGGAGACCCAGTACTTC
few | NA | TRBJ1-1 | TRBV20-1 | CSASPRGNTEAFF | TGCAGTGCTAGCCCCAGGGGGAACACTGAAGCTTTCTTT
many | TRBD1 | TRBJ2-2 | TRBV4-1 | CASSQADRSLTGGELFF | TGCGCCAGCAGCCAAGCGGACAGGAGCCTTACGGGCGGGGAGCTGTTTTTT
few | NA | TRBJ1-4 | TRBV15 | CATSRVPSEKLFF | TGTGCCACCAGCAGAGTCCCAAGTGAAAAACTGTTTTTT
NA | TRBD1 | TRBJ2-5 | TRBV27 | CASSSGTGGRETQYF | TGTGCCAGCAGTTCCGGGACAGGGGGTAGAGAGACCCAGTACTTC
many | NA | TRBJ2-5 | TRBV20-1 | CSARRPLQETQYF | TGCAGTGCTAGAAGGCCGTTACAAGAGACCCAGTACTTC
few | NA | TRBJ2-1 | TRBV4-1 | CASSRGGRTYNEQFF | TGCGCCAGCAGCCGCGGAGGTCGGACCTACAATGAGCAGTTCTTC
NA | NA | TRBJ1-3 | TRBV3-1 | CASSQQFLSGNTIYF | TGTGCCAGCAGCCAACAGTTCCTCTCTGGAAACACCATATATTTT
few | NA | TRBJ1-1 | TRBV4-3 | CASSQGAGNTEAFF | TGCGCCAGCAGCCAGGGGGCAGGGAACACTGAAGCTTTCTTT
few | TRBD1 | TRBJ2-5 | TRBV5-4 | CASSYRQGRQETQYF | TGTGCCAGCAGCTACCGACAGGGTCGGCAAGAGACCCAGTACTTC
NA | NA | TRBJ2-2 | TRBV7-8 | CASSLRDGGLNTGELFF | TGTGCCAGCAGTTTGAGAGACGGCGGATTGAACACCGGGGAGCTGTTTTTT
few | NA | TRBJ2-1 | TRBV29-1 | CSLRALGSYNEQFF | TGCAGCCTCCGGGCCCTAGGCTCCTACAATGAGCAGTTCTTC
few | TRBD1 | TRBJ2-2 | TRBV18 | CASSHGTGDLTVFF | TGTGCCAGCTCACACGGGACAGGGGATTTGACGGTGTTTTTT
few | TRBD1 | TRBJ1-1 | TRBV20-1 | CSARPLGQGTEAFF | TGCAGTGCTAGACCCCTTGGACAGGGGACTGAAGCTTTCTTT
NA | TRBD2 | TRBJ2-3 | TRBV2 | CASSALAGGQLADTQYF | TGCGCCAGCAGTGCGCTAGCGGGAGGCCAACTGGCAGATACGCAGTATTTT
few | TRBD2 | TRBJ2-1 | TRBV9 | CASSVVGGGAGEQFF | TGTGCCAGCAGCGTAGTGGGGGGAGGGGCCGGTGAGCAGTTCTTC
NA | TRBD2 | TRBJ2-5 | TRBV12-3/TRBV12-4 | CASSLVFGREACRF | TGTGCCAGCAGTTTAGTCTTTGGGCGGGAGGCCTGTCGCTTC
many | NA | TRBJ2-1 | TRBV12-3/TRBV12-4 | CASMRAVGNEQFF | TGTGCCAGCATGAGGGCAGTTGGCAATGAGCAGTTCTTC
few | TRBD2 | TRBJ2-1 | TRBV20-1 | CSARDVASGNNEQFF | TGCAGTGCTAGAGATGTCGCTAGCGGGAACAATGAGCAGTTCTTC
many | NA | TRBJ2-4 | TRBV20-1 | CSARRVVDIQYF | TGCAGTGCTAGGAGGGTTGTAGACATTCAGTACTTC
few | NA | TRBJ1-2 | TRBV29-1 | CSVELKEGLDYGYTF | TGCAGCGTTGAACTGAAGGAGGGTCTGGACTATGGCTACACCTTC
NA | NA | TRBJ2-1 | TRBV3-1 | CASSQERAGLKHRSYNEQFF | TGTGCCAGCAGCCAAGAACGGGCGGGTCTAAAACATAGGTCCTACAATGAGCAGTTCTTC
few | TRBD1 | TRBJ1-1 | TRBV12-3/TRBV12-4 | CASSYRGVASTEAFF | TGTGCCAGCAGCTACAGGGGAGTCGCAAGCACTGAAGCTTTCTTT
few | TRBD2 | TRBJ2-1 | TRBV7-2 | CASSIRGGSGFSNEQFF | TGTGCCAGCAGCATCCGCGGCGGTAGCGGGTTTTCCAATGAGCAGTTCTTC
NA | TRBD1 | TRBJ1-3 | TRBV18 | CASSPFEGGTVNTIYF | TGTGCCAGCTCACCTTTCGAAGGGGGCACCGTCAACACCATATATTTT
NA | TRBD2 | TRBJ2-3 | TRBV12-3/TRBV12-4 | CASSFGTSGGPDTQYF | TGTGCCAGCAGTTTTGGGACTAGCGGGGGCCCCGATACGCAGTATTTT
few | TRBD2 | TRBJ2-7 | TRBV10-2 | CASSEASGDARAFF | TGCGCCAGCAGTGAGGCTAGCGGCGATGCGAGGGCGTTCTTC
NA | NA | TRBJ1-6 | TRBV6-5 | CASSYEPAHNSPLHF | TGTGCCAGCAGTTACGAACCGGCTCATAATTCACCCCTCCACTTT
NA | TRBD2 | TRBJ2-7 | TRBV5-1 | CASGPGRLAYEQYF | TGCGCCAGCGGCCCAGGCCGACTAGCTTACGAGCAGTACTTC
NA | NA | TRBJ2-2 | TRBV28 | CASRPLDRIATGELFF | TGTGCCAGCAGACCTCTCGACAGGATAGCCACCGGGGAGCTGTTTTTT